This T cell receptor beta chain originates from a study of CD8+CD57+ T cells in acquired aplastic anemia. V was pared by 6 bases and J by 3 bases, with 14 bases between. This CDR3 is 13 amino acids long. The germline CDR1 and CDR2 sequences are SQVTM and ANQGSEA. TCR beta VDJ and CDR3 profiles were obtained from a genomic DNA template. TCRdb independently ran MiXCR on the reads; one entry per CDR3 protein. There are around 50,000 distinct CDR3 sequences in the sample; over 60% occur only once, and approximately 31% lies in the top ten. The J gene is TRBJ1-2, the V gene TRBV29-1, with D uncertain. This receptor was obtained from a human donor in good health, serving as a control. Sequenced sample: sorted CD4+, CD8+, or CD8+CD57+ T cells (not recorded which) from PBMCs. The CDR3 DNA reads TGCAGCGTGGGCCTCGGAGGGTACTATGGCTACACCTTC. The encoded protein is CSVGLGGYYGYTF.